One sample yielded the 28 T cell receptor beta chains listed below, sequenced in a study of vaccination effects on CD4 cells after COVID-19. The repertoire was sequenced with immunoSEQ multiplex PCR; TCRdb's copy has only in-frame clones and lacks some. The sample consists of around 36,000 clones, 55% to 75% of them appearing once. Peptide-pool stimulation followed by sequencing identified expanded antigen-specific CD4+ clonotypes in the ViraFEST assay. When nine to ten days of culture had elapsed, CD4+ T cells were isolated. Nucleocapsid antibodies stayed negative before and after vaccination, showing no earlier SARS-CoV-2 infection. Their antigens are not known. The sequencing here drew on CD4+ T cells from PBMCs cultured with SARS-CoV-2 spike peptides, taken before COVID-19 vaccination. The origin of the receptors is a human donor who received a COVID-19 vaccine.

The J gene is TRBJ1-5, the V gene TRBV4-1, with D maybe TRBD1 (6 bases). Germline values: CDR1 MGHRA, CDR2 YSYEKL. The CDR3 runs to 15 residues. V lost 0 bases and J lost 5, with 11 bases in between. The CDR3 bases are TGCGCCAGCAGCCAAGATAGGGGGGGGCATCAGCCCCAGCATTTT. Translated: CASSQDRGGHQPQHF.

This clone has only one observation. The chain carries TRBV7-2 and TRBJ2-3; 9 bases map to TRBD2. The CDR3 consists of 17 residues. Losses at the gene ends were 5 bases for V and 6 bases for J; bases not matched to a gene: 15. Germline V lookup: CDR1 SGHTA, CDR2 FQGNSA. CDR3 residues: CASSKRPGLASPDTQYF. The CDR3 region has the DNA TGTGCCAGCAGCAAGAGACCGGGACTAGCTTCCCCCGATACGCAGTATTTT. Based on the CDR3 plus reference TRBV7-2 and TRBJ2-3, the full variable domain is GAGVSQSPSNKVTEKGKDVELRCDPISGHTALYWYRQSLGQGLEFLIYFQGNSAPDKSGLPSDRFSAERTGGSVSTLTIQRTQQEDSAVYLCASSKRPGLASPDTQYFGPGTRLTVL.

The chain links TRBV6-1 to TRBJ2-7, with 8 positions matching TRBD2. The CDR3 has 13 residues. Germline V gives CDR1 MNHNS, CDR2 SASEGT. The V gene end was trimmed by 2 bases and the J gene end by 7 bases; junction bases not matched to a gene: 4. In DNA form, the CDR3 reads TGTGCCAGCAGTGAACTCCGGGGGGGAGAGCAGTACTTC. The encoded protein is CASSELRGGEQYF.

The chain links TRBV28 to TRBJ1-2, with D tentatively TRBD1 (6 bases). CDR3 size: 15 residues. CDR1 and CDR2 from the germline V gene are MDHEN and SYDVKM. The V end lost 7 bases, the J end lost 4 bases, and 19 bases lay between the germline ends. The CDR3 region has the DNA TGTGCCAGCACCCCAGGGGTAGGCAGGGGCTATGGCTACACCTTC. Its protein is CASTPGVGRGYGYTF.

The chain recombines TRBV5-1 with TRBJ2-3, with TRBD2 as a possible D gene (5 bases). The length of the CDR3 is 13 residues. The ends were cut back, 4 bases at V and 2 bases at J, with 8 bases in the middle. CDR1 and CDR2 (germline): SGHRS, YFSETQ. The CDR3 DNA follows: TGCGCCAGCAGCGTACTAGACACAGATACGCAGTATTTT. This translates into CASSVLDTDTQYF.

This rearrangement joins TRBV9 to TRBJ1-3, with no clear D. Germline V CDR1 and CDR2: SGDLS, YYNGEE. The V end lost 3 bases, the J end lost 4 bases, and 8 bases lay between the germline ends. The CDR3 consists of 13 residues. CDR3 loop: CASSEFLGNTIYF. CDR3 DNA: TGTGCCAGCAGCGAGTTTCTCGGAAACACCATATATTTT.

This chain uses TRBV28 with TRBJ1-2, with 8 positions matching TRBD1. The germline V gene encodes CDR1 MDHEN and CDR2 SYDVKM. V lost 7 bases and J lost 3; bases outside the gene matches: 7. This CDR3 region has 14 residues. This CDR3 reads CASTQGQGYYGYTF. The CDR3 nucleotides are TGTGCCAGCACCCAAGGACAGGGCTACTATGGCTACACCTTC.

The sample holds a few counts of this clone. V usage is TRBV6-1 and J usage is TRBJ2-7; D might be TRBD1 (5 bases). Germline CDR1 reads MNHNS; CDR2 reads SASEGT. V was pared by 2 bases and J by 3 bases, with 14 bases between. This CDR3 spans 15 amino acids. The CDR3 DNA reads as TGTGCCAGCAGTGAATATCCAGGACAAGGCTACGAGCAGTACTTC. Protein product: CASSEYPGQGYEQYF.

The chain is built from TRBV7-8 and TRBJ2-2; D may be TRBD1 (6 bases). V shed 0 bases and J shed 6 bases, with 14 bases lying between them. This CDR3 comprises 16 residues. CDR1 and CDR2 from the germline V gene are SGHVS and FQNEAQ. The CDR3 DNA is TGTGCCAGCAGCTTAGCACAGGGTAATTTTGCCGGGGAGCTGTTTTTT. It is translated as CASSLAQGNFAGELFF.

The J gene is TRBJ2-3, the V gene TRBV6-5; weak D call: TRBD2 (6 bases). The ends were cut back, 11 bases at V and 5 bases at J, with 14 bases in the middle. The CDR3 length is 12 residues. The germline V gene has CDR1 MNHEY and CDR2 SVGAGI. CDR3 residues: CAARDSLDTQYF. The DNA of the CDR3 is TGTGCCGCCCGGGACTCCCTAGATACGCAGTATTTT.

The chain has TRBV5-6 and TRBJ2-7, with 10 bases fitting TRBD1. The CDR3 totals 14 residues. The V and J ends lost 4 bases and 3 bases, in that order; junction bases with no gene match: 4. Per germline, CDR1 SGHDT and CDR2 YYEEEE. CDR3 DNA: TGTGCCAGCAGCCGGGACAGGGGATACTACGAGCAGTACTTC. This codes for CASSRDRGYYEQYF.

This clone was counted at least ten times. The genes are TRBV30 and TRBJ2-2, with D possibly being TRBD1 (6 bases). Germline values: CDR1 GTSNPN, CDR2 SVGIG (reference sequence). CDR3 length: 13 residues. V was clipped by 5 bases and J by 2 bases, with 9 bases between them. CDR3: CAWDRTNTGELFF. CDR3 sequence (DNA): TGTGCCTGGGACAGGACAAACACCGGGGAGCTGTTTTTT.

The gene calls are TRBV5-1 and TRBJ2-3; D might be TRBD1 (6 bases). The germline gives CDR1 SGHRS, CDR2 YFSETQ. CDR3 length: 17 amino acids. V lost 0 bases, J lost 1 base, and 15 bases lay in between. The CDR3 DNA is TGCGCCAGCAGCTTGGCGTACGGGACATTTGGCACAGATACGCAGTATTTT. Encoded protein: CASSLAYGTFGTDTQYF.

CDR3 sequence reads: CASRTGGVYTF. CDR3 nucleotides: TGTGCCAGCCGGACAGGGGGGGTCTACACCTTC. The V call is TRBV19, the J call TRBJ1-2; 10 nucleotides match TRBD1. CDR3 length: 11 amino acids. Trimming removed 9 bases from V and 10 bases from J; junction bases left unmatched: 5. Germline V gene sequence: CDR1 LNHDA, CDR2 SQIVND (reference sequence). Full variable domain (outside the CDR3, taken from reference TRBV19 and TRBJ1-2): DGGITQSPKYLFRKEGQNVTLSCEQNLNHDAMYWYRQDPGQGLRLIYYSQIVNDFQKGDIAEGYSVSREKKESFPLTVTSAQKNPTAFYLCASRTGGVYTFGSGTRLTVV.

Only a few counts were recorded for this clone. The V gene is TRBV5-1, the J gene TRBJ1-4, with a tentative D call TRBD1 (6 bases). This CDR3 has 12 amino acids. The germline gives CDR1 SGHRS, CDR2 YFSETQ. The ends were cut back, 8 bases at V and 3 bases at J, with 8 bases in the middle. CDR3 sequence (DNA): TGCGCCAGTACAGGGTCTAATGAAAAACTGTTTTTT. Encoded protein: CASTGSNEKLFF.

The CDR3 region has the DNA TGTGCCAGCAGCCAAGCAGTTTACACTGAAGCTTTCTTT. Encoded protein: CASSQAVYTEAFF. The genes are TRBV14 and TRBJ1-1; no definite D call. Germline values: CDR1 SGHDN, CDR2 FVKESK. CDR3 length: 13 amino acids. V shed 1 base and J shed 3 bases, with 6 bases lying between them. Looking up the rest from reference TRBV14 and TRBJ1-1 gives the full variable domain: EAGVTQFPSHSVIEKGQTVTLRCDPISGHDNLYWYRRVMGKEIKFLLHFVKESKQDESGMPNNRFLAERTGGTYSTLKVQPAELEDSGVYFCASSQAVYTEAFFGQGTRLTVV.

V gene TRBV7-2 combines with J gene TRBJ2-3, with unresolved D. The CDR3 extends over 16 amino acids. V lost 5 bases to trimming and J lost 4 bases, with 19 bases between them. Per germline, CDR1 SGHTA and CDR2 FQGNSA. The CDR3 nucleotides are TGTGCCAGCAGCCTCCAACACCGGGTCCTTCCAGATACGCAGTATTTT. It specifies CASSLQHRVLPDTQYF.

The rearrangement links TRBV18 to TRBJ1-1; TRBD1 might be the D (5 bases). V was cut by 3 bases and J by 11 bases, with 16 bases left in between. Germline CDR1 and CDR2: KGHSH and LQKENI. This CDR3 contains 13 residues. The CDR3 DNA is TGTGCCAGCTCACCCGGGACCGCCCAGTCGGCTTTCTTT. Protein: CASSPGTAQSAFF.

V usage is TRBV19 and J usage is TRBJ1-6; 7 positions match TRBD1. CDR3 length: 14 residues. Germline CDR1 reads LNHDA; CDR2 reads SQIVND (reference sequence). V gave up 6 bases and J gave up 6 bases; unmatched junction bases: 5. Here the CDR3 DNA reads TGTGCCAGTAGCCCTGACAGGGTTAATTCACCCCTCCACTTT. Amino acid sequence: CASSPDRVNSPLHF.

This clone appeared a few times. The CDR3 DNA reads as TGTGCCATCAGTGATGGGGGGGGCCGAGGGAATCAGCCCCAGCATTTT. Translation gives CAISDGGGRGNQPQHF. The V and J genes are TRBV10-3 and TRBJ1-5; TRBD1 might be the D (6 bases). CDR3 length equals 16 residues. The V end lost 3 bases, the J end lost 4 bases, and 16 bases lay between the germline ends. Germline V gene data show CDR1 as ENHRY and CDR2 as SYGVKD.

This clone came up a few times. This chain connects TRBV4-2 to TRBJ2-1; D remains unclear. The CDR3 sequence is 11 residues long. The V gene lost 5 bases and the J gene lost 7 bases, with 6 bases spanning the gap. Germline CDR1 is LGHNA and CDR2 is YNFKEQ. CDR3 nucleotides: TGTGCCAGCAGCACCCGGAATGAGCAGTTCTTC. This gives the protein CASSTRNEQFF.

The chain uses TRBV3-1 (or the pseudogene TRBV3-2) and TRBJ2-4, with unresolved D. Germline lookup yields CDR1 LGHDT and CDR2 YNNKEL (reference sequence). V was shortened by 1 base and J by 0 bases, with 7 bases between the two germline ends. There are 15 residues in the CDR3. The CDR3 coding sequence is TGTGCCAGCAGCCAAGTCTACTTAGCCAAAAACATTCAGTACTTC. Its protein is CASSQVYLAKNIQYF.

This CDR3 reads CASRWGIDNTEAFF. The DNA for the CDR3 is TGTGCCAGCAGATGGGGCATCGACAACACTGAAGCTTTCTTT. V is TRBV28 and J is TRBJ1-1; the D gene is possibly TRBD1 (5 bases). This CDR3 spans 14 amino acids. CDR1 and CDR2 (germline): MDHEN, SYDVKM. The germline V and J ends were trimmed by 6 bases and 2 bases, with 13 bases remaining between them.

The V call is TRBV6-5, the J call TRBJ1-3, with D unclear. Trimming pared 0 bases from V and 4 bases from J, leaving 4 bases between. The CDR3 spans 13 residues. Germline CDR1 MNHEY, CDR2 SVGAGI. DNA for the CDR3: TGTGCCAGCAGTTACTCCGGGGGAAACACCATATATTTT. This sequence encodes CASSYSGGNTIYF.

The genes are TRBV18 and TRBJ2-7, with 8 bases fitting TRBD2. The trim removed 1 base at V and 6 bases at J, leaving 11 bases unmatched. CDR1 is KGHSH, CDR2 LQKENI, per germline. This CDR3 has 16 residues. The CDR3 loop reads CASSPRVTSVQGEQYF. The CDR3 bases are TGTGCCAGCTCACCACGCGTGACTAGCGTGCAGGGCGAGCAGTACTTC.

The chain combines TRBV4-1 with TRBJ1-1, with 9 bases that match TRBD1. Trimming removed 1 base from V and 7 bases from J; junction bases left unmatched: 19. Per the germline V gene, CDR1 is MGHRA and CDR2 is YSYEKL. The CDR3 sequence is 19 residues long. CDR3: CASSQGAGTGTTWVGEAFF. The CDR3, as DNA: TGCGCCAGCAGCCAAGGTGCCGGGACAGGGACAACCTGGGTGGGTGAAGCTTTCTTT.

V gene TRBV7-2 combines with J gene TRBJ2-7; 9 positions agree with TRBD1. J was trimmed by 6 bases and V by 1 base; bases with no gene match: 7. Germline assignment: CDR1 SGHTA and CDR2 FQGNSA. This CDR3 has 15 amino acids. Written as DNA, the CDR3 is TGTGCCAGCAGCTTAGGTGGGACAGGGCTCGGCGAGCAGTACTTC. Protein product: CASSLGGTGLGEQYF.

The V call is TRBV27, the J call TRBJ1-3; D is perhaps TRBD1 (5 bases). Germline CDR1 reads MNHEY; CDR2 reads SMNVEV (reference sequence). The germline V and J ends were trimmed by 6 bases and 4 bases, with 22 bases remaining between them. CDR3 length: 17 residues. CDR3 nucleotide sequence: TGTGCCAGCAGACTACCCCTGGGGGGATGGAACGGAAACACCATATATTTT. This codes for CASRLPLGGWNGNTIYF.